A few counts support the clone carrying this T cell receptor (beta chain). CDR3 length: 13 residues. Looked up from germline, CDR1 is WNHNN and CDR2 is SYGVQD (reference sequence). After removal of 6 bases from V and 0 bases from J, the junction contained 2 bases not matched to a gene. Data came from immunoSEQ multiplex PCR; TCRdb stores just in-frame clones and leaves some out. The repertoire includes approximately 200,000 clones, roughly nine tenths of them detected once, and roughly 2.9% sits in the top ten. The sample is drawn from a study of blood T cell repertoires in COVID-19. The source is a woman aged 30 to 39 with active or convalescent COVID-19. The J gene is TRBJ2-7, the V gene TRBV10-1; 7 bases fit TRBD1. Sequencing input: peripheral blood. Here the CDR3 DNA reads TGCGCCAGCAGGGGGGACAGCTCCTACGAGCAGTACTTC. This gives the protein CASRGDSSYEQYF.